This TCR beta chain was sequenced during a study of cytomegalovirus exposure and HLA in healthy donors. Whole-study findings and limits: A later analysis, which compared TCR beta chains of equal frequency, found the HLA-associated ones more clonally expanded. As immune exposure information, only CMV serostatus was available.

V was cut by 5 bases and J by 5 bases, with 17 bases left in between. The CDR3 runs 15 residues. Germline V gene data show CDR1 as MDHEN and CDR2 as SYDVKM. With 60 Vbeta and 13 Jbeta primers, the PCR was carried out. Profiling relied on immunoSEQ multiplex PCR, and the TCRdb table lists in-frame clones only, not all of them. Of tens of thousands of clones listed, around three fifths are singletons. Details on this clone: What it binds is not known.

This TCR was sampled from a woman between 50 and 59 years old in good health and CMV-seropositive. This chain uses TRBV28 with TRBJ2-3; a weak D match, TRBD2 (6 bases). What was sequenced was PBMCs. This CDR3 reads CASSLGGALRDTQYF. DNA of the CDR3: TGTGCCAGCAGTCTGGGGGGAGCGTTGAGAGATACGCAGTATTTT.